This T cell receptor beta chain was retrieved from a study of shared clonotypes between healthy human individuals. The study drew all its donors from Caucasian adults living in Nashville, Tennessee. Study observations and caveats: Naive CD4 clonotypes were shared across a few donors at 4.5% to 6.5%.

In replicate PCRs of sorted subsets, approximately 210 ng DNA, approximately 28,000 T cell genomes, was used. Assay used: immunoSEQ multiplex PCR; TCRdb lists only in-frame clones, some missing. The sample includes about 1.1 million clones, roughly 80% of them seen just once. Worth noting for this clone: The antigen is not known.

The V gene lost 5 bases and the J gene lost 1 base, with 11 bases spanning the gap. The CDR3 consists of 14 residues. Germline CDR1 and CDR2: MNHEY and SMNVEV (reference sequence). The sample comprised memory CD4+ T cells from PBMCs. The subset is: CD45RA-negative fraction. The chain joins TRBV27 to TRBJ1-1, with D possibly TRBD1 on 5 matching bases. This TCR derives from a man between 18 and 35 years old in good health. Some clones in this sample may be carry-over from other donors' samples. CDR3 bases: TGTGCCAGCAGTCCCTATGGGGGGAACACTGAAGCTTTCTTT. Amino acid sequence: CASSPYGGNTEAFF.